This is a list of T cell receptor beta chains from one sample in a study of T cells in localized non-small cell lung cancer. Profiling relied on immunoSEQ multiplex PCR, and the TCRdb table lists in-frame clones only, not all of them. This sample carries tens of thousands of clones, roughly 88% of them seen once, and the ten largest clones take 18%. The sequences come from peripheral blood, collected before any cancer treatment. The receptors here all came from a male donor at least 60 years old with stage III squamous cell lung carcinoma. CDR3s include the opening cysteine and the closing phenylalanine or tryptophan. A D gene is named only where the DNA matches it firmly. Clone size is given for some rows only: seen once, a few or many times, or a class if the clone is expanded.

cdr3_nt: TGTGCCAGCATTGAAACTAGCGGAGGATCCGGGGAGACCCAGTACTTC
cdr3_aa: CASIETSGGSGETQYF
clone_size: NA
j_call: TRBJ2-5
d_call: TRBD2
v_call: TRBV2

cdr3_nt: TGCGCCAGCAGTCAAACAACCTCTGGGGCCAACGTCCTGACTTTC
cdr3_aa: CASSQTTSGANVLTF
clone_size: NA
j_call: TRBJ2-6
d_call: NA
v_call: TRBV23-1

cdr3_nt: TGTGCCATCAGTGAGTCACCCCGGGGCCAAGAGGCAGAGACCCAGTACTTC
cdr3_aa: CAISESPRGQEAETQYF
clone_size: once
j_call: TRBJ2-5
d_call: NA
v_call: TRBV10-3

cdr3_nt: TGTGCCAGCATGAAACTCGGAGGGCAGGGGGCCACTGAAGCTTTCTTT
cdr3_aa: CASMKLGGQGATEAFF
clone_size: NA
j_call: TRBJ1-1
d_call: TRBD1
v_call: TRBV6-6

cdr3_nt: TGTGCCAGTAGTTGGGACAGACAGAACACTGAAGCTTTCTTT
cdr3_aa: CASSWDRQNTEAFF
clone_size: NA
j_call: TRBJ1-1
d_call: TRBD1
v_call: TRBV19

cdr3_nt: TGTGCCAGCTCACCCTCCGACAGGGGGGACACTGAAGCTTTCTTT
cdr3_aa: CASSPSDRGDTEAFF
clone_size: NA
j_call: TRBJ1-1
d_call: TRBD1
v_call: TRBV18

cdr3_nt: TGTGCCAGCAGCTTAGTGTCTACCAGCACTGGTGAGCAGTTCTTC
cdr3_aa: CASSLVSTSTGEQFF
clone_size: once
j_call: TRBJ2-1
d_call: NA
v_call: TRBV7-2

cdr3_nt: TGTGCCAGCGGCCTGGGACTAGCGGGAGAATATATTCAGTACTTC
cdr3_aa: CASGLGLAGEYIQYF
clone_size: NA
j_call: TRBJ2-4
d_call: TRBD2
v_call: TRBV28

cdr3_nt: TGCGCCAGCAGCTCGGACGGGTGGGATGAGCAGTTCTTC
cdr3_aa: CASSSDGWDEQFF
clone_size: NA
j_call: TRBJ2-1
d_call: NA
v_call: TRBV5-1

cdr3_nt: TGTGCCAGCAGCTTACGACCTACAAGCACAGATACGCAGTATTTT
cdr3_aa: CASSLRPTSTDTQYF
clone_size: NA
j_call: TRBJ2-3
d_call: NA
v_call: TRBV7-9

cdr3_nt: TGTGCCAGCAGCTTAGGGCAGGACTACTACGAGCAGTACTTC
cdr3_aa: CASSLGQDYYEQYF
clone_size: medium-sized
j_call: TRBJ2-7
d_call: NA
v_call: TRBV7-9

cdr3_nt: TGTGCCAGCAGGGTGGGGTCATACACTGAAGCTTTCTTT
cdr3_aa: CASRVGSYTEAFF
clone_size: NA
j_call: TRBJ1-1
d_call: NA
v_call: TRBV6-1

cdr3_nt: TGTGCCAGCAGCTTAAACAAAGGGCCTTCACCCCTCCACTTT
cdr3_aa: CASSLNKGPSPLHF
clone_size: NA
j_call: TRBJ1-6
d_call: NA
v_call: TRBV5-4

cdr3_nt: TGTGCCAGCACCATGACAGGGTTAAGCTCCTACGAGCAGTACTTC
cdr3_aa: CASTMTGLSSYEQYF
clone_size: NA
j_call: TRBJ2-7
d_call: TRBD1
v_call: TRBV2

cdr3_nt: TGTGCCAGCAGCTTAGGGGGACTAGCGGGGCCAATAGAGACCCAGTACTTC
cdr3_aa: CASSLGGLAGPIETQYF
clone_size: NA
j_call: TRBJ2-5
d_call: TRBD2
v_call: TRBV11-2

cdr3_nt: TGTGCCAGCAGCTTGGACCAGAACCAAGAGACCCAGTACTTC
cdr3_aa: CASSLDQNQETQYF
clone_size: NA
j_call: TRBJ2-5
d_call: NA
v_call: TRBV5-4

cdr3_nt: TGTGCCAGCAGCACCGGGACAGGGCAAAGGCAGCCCCAGCATTTT
cdr3_aa: CASSTGTGQRQPQHF
clone_size: NA
j_call: TRBJ1-5
d_call: TRBD1
v_call: TRBV5-6

cdr3_nt: TGTGCCTGGAGTGTACGGGGGACAGCGAGTGACTATGGCTACACCTTC
cdr3_aa: CAWSVRGTASDYGYTF
clone_size: NA
j_call: TRBJ1-2
d_call: TRBD1
v_call: TRBV30

cdr3_nt: TGCAGCGTTGGGGGGTCAAGTGAAGCTTTCTTT
cdr3_aa: CSVGGSSEAFF
clone_size: NA
j_call: TRBJ1-1
d_call: NA
v_call: TRBV29-1

cdr3_nt: TGTGCCAGCAGTTCGTCGAGAGCTAGCACAGATACGCAGTATTTT
cdr3_aa: CASSSSRASTDTQYF
clone_size: NA
j_call: TRBJ2-3
d_call: NA
v_call: TRBV27

cdr3_nt: TGTGCCAGTAGTATCTCCCGATCCCATGAAAAACTGTTTTTT
cdr3_aa: CASSISRSHEKLFF
clone_size: NA
j_call: TRBJ1-4
d_call: NA
v_call: TRBV19

cdr3_nt: TGTGCCAGCAGGACCCAGGGGAACACTGAAGCTTTCTTT
cdr3_aa: CASRTQGNTEAFF
clone_size: NA
j_call: TRBJ1-1
d_call: NA
v_call: TRBV6-1

cdr3_nt: TGTGCCAGTAGTATCCCCAATCCCGGGACCTGGGACTATGGCTACACCTTC
cdr3_aa: CASSIPNPGTWDYGYTF
clone_size: NA
j_call: TRBJ1-2
d_call: NA
v_call: TRBV19

cdr3_nt: TGTGCCAGCAGCTCTTCCAGGGATACTGAAGCTTTCTTT
cdr3_aa: CASSSSRDTEAFF
clone_size: once
j_call: TRBJ1-1
d_call: NA
v_call: TRBV7-2

cdr3_nt: TGTGCCAGTAGTATATACAGGGGAAGCAATCAGCCCCAGCATTTT
cdr3_aa: CASSIYRGSNQPQHF
clone_size: NA
j_call: TRBJ1-5
d_call: TRBD1
v_call: TRBV19